This T cell receptor (beta chain) was observed in a study of CD8 T cells in Susac syndrome. Sequencing targeted TCR beta in blood CD8+ and CD4+ T cells. With random hexamers, 0.5 to 1 ug RNA was reverse transcribed. The amplification used immunoSEQ multiplex PCR on TCR beta CDR3; it spanned 54 Vbeta and 13 Jbeta. Via MiXCR, TCRdb re-called the immunoSEQ multiplex PCR reads, giving one row per CDR3 protein. The sample includes 90,000 to 150,000 distinct CDR3 sequences, roughly 90% of them seen just once. The CDR3 totals 14 residues. V lost 5 bases, J lost 3 bases, and 6 bases stayed unmatched. Germline V gene lookup returns CDR1 DFQATT and CDR2 SNEGSKA (reference sequence).

The chain links TRBV20-1 to TRBJ2-7, with 11 nucleotides matching TRBD2. The sequenced sample was CD8+ T cells from PBMCs. The clonotype originates from a human donor in good health. CDR3 DNA sequence: TGCAGTGCTGGGTCCGGGACTAGCGGCTACGAGCAGTACTTC. Translated, it gives CSAGSGTSGYEQYF.